This T cell receptor (beta chain) was captured in a study of T-cell memory formation after mild COVID-19. Libraries for TCRalpha and TCRbeta carried sample barcodes and unique molecular identifiers via 5'RACE. TCRdb called the 5' RACE reads again in MiXCR, with one record for every CDR3 protein. The table includes hundreds of thousands of distinct CDR3 sequences, 28% detected once. Points from the study as a whole: Among CD4+ contracting clones, most were CM and EM, and CD8+ ones EMRA. CD4/CD8 balance held among clones contracting day 15 to 85, and later expanders leaned CD4+.

Looked up from germline, CDR1 is DFQATT and CDR2 is SNEGSKA (reference sequence). V was trimmed by 1 base and J by 2 bases, leaving 9 bases between them. The CDR3 covers 14 residues. This clonotype appeared once. Its specificity is not known. The chain links TRBV20-1 to TRBJ2-1, with D possibly being TRBD2 (6 bases). This TCR derives from an adult woman who had mild COVID-19 (a few samples of this study predate the infection). Cell type and time point are not known. Sequenced sample: PBMCs or a T cell subset sorted from them (not recorded which). The CDR3 sequence: CSARVGLTYNEQFF. CDR3 DNA sequence: TGCAGTGCTAGAGTGGGACTTACCTACAATGAGCAGTTCTTC.